The entry that follows covers one T cell receptor beta chain sequence. Its specificity is not known. The record originates from a study of cytomegalovirus exposure and HLA in healthy donors. The study, taken as a whole, reports: Usually a TCR sequence was rare, but some public TCRs were found in many donors.

These donors were members of the 120-subject validation cohort, a group separate from the approximately 700-subject first cohort. Germline V gene data show CDR1 as SGHRS and CDR2 as YFSETQ. Trimming took 5 bases from V and 5 from J, leaving 10 bases between them. This CDR3 has 13 residues. Assay: immunoSEQ multiplex PCR; the TCRdb copy retains only in-frame clones and omits some. Found here are 120,000 to 150,000 clones, 70% to 90% of them singletons; the top ten hold 7.9%. This clonotype was sampled from a woman aged 18-29 years in good health and CMV-seropositive. The rearrangement links TRBV5-1 to TRBJ1-4, with unresolved D. The sample consisted of PBMCs. The CDR3 here is CASRRGGNEKLFF. In DNA form, the CDR3 reads TGCGCCAGCAGACGCGGTGGGAATGAAAAACTGTTTTTT.